A selection of T cell receptor beta chains follows, all from one sample in a study of CD8 T cells in ankylosing spondylitis. Each CDR3 protein gets one entry after TCRdb re-called the 5' RACE reads with MiXCR. The table records 310,000 or so distinct CDR3 sequences, 20% of them present only once. Sequencing was performed on blood, either unsorted or a sorted T cell fraction (not recorded which). The receptor set was obtained from a male donor with ankylosing spondylitis or in good health (not recorded which). Both conserved end residues are part of each CDR3. D genes are given only for firm matches. The size field is filled for only some rows; it gives once, few, many or a size class.

TRBV11-1,.,few,TRBJ2-1,TGTGCCAGCAGCTTAGAGGCCCTTAGCTCCTACAATGAGCAGTTCTTC,CASSLEALSSYNEQFF
TRBV5-1,.,.,TRBJ2-2,TGCGCCAGCAGCTTAGGACGGTCAGCTAGTCCCGGGGAGCTGTTTTTT,CASSLGRSASPGELFF
TRBV3-1,.,.,TRBJ2-2,TGTGTCAGCAGCCAAGGGCGGAGTAACACCGGGGAGCTGTTTTTT,CVSSQGRSNTGELFF
TRBV27,.,.,TRBJ1-4,TGTGCCAGCAGCTCCATCATTTATCAGCATGAAAAACTGTTTTTT,CASSSIIYQHEKLFF
TRBV28,TRBD1,few,TRBJ2-4,TGTGCCAGCAGAGAGGGGACAGTCAAAAACATTCAGTACTTC,CASREGTVKNIQYF
TRBV4-1,.,.,TRBJ1-1,TGCGCCAGCAGCCAATTTTCGGACGGTCGGATGAACACTGAAGCTTTCTTT,CASSQFSDGRMNTEAFF
TRBV7-6,TRBD1,.,TRBJ1-3,TGTGCCAGCAGCTCTAACCCTCCGCAGGGGGCGCCCGTCACGTCCGGAAACACCATATATTTT,CASSSNPPQGAPVTSGNTIYF
TRBV5-1,.,few,TRBJ2-3,TGCGCCAGCAGATCCAGGGCCCTAAGCACAGATACGCAGTATTTT,CASRSRALSTDTQYF
TRBV20-1,.,many,TRBJ2-2,TGCAGTGCGGAGGCCCCGAGGGGAAGAACCGGGGAGCTGTTTTTT,CSAEAPRGRTGELFF
TRBV6-1,TRBD2,.,TRBJ2-1,TGTGCCAGCAGAGGACTAGCGGTAAATGAGCAGTTCTTC,CASRGLAVNEQFF
TRBV11-2,.,.,TRBJ2-6,TGTGCCAGCAGTCTTAGAGACTCTGGGGCCAACGTCCTGACTTTC,CASSLRDSGANVLTF
TRBV6-1,.,.,TRBJ2-5,TGTGCCAGCAGACCGGGATACCAAGAGACCCAGTACTTC,CASRPGYQETQYF
TRBV6-2/TRBV6-3,.,.,TRBJ1-1,TGTGCCAGCAGTTACGCGGAGGCGGGCACTGAAGCTTTCTTT,CASSYAEAGTEAFF
TRBV12-3/TRBV12-4,TRBD2,.,TRBJ2-5,TGTGCCAGCAGTAATAGGCGGGAGGGCCCTCGGGAGACCCAGTACTTC,CASSNRREGPRETQYF
TRBV28,TRBD1,.,TRBJ2-2,TGTGCCAGCAGCCCCCTCTTGACAGGGGGCAGTAGCACCGGGGAGCTGTTTTTT,CASSPLLTGGSSTGELFF
TRBV6-1,.,few,TRBJ2-5,TGTGCCAGCAGAGTCCGCTTCGAAGAGACCCAGTACTTC,CASRVRFEETQYF
TRBV12-3/TRBV12-4,.,many,TRBJ1-6,TGTGCCAGCAGTTTAGCACAGGGTAATTCACCCCTCCACTTT,CASSLAQGNSPLHF
TRBV20-1,TRBD2,.,TRBJ2-3,TGCAGTGCTAGAGATCTTTTGTCGGGGGGGCGGACAGATACGCAGTATTTT,CSARDLLSGGRTDTQYF
TRBV3-1,TRBD2,.,TRBJ2-3,TGTGCCAGCAGCCAAGCCGGCGGGAGGGGAGGAGATACGCAGTATTTT,CASSQAGGRGGDTQYF
TRBV11-3,.,.,TRBJ2-3,TGTGCCAGCAGCAAAACAAGACAGGGAGGTGATACGCAGTATTTT,CASSKTRQGGDTQYF
TRBV5-1,.,many,TRBJ2-2,TGCGCCAGCAGCTTCCCACCGAACACCGGGGAGCTGTTTTTT,CASSFPPNTGELFF
TRBV7-2,.,few,TRBJ2-1,TGTGCCAGCAGCCAAAAACCGGGAGAGCAGTTCTTC,CASSQKPGEQFF
TRBV5-1,TRBD1,.,TRBJ1-4,TGCGCCAGCAGCCAGGGACAGAGGCTTGCAACTAATGAAAAACTGTTTTTT,CASSQGQRLATNEKLFF
TRBV20-1,TRBD2,.,TRBJ2-2,TGCAGTGCTAGAACCCCGGGGGGGGACACCGGGGAGCTGTTTTTT,CSARTPGGDTGELFF
TRBV25-1,TRBD2,few,TRBJ2-1,TGTGCCAGCAGTGCGGTAGCGGGAGGGGGAAGCTCCTACAATGAGCAGTTCTTC,CASSAVAGGGSSYNEQFF
TRBV24-1,.,.,TRBJ2-1,TGTGCCACCAGTGATCCGGGCCCCGGGGACAATGAGCAGTTCTTC,CATSDPGPGDNEQFF
TRBV7-6,TRBD2,.,TRBJ2-5,TGTGCCAGCAGCTTTGCGGGGGAAGAGACCCAGTACTTC,CASSFAGEETQYF
TRBV7-2,.,.,TRBJ2-1,TGTGCCAGCAGCTTAGCAGGGGGTCCAATCAGTGAGCAGTTCTTC,CASSLAGGPISEQFF
TRBV20-1,TRBD2,.,TRBJ2-3,TGCAGTGCTCTTACTAGCGGGAGGATGGCAGATACGCAGTATTTT,CSALTSGRMADTQYF
TRBV20-1,TRBD1,.,TRBJ2-1,TGCAGTGCCGGTAAGGGGGCAGAATCCTACAATGAGCAGTTCTTC,CSAGKGAESYNEQFF
TRBV12-3/TRBV12-4,TRBD2,few,TRBJ2-2,TGTGCCAGCAGTTTTAGGGTCAGAGGACTAGCGGGAGAACGGGTTAACACCGGGGAGCTGTTTTTT,CASSFRVRGLAGERVNTGELFF
TRBV10-3,TRBD1,few,TRBJ1-3,TGTGCCATCAGTGAGTCAACGACAGGGGTTGGAAACACCATATATTTT,CAISESTTGVGNTIYF
TRBV24-1,TRBD1,.,TRBJ2-2,TGTGCCACCAGTGACCCGGGACAGGGCGGGATGGCCACCGGGGAGCTGTTTTTT,CATSDPGQGGMATGELFF
TRBV5-1,.,few,TRBJ1-1,TGCGCCAGCAGCTGGGCCGGGGGGAACACTGAAGCTTTCTTT,CASSWAGGNTEAFF
TRBV5-1,TRBD2,many,TRBJ2-5,TGTGCCAGCAGTCCGGGACTAGCGGGGGGCCAAGAGACCCAGTACTTC,CASSPGLAGGQETQYF
TRBV2,.,.,TRBJ2-3,TGTGCCAGCAGTGGGACGGGAGCATACACAGATACGCAGTATTTT,CASSGTGAYTDTQYF
TRBV20-1,TRBD1,few,TRBJ1-1,TGCAGTGCGAGAGGAGATTTTAAGGGGACAGGGGGCGAAGCTTTCTTT,CSARGDFKGTGGEAFF
TRBV6-1,TRBD1,few,TRBJ2-1,TGTGCCAGCAGTACAGGGGGCGGCTACAATGAGCAGTTCTTC,CASSTGGGYNEQFF
TRBV20-1,.,few,TRBJ2-3,TGCAGTGCTAGAGATGGGGCAGATACGCAGTATTTT,CSARDGADTQYF
TRBV6-6,.,many,TRBJ1-1,TGTGCCAGCAGTTACTCGACCGGGGTCGAAGCTTTCTTT,CASSYSTGVEAFF
TRBV5-1,.,many,TRBJ2-2,TGCGCCAGCAGCTTCAGGGCGGCGAACACCGGGGAGCTGTTTTTT,CASSFRAANTGELFF
TRBV28,TRBD1,.,TRBJ1-2,TGTGCCAGCACCCTGGGACAGGGGGAAATATATGGCTACACCTTC,CASTLGQGEIYGYTF
TRBV19,TRBD1,few,TRBJ2-5,TGTGCCAGTAACGCGGGACAGGGCAGGGAGACCCAGTACTTC,CASNAGQGRETQYF
TRBV5-1,.,.,TRBJ2-1,TGCGCCAGCAGCTACCAGTCGCGGGTCTCCTACAATGAGCAGTTCTTC,CASSYQSRVSYNEQFF
TRBV20-1,.,.,TRBJ2-5,TGCAGTGCTAGAGAGGGTAGGGAGACCCAGTACTTC,CSAREGRETQYF
TRBV5-4,TRBD2,few,TRBJ2-3,TGTGCCAGCAGCTTCGGGACTAGCGCTACAGATACGCAGTATTTT,CASSFGTSATDTQYF
TRBV5-5,.,few,TRBJ2-4,TGTGCCAGCAGCTTGGAGTATGCGGGTCAAGCCAAAAACATTCAGTACTTC,CASSLEYAGQAKNIQYF
TRBV5-1,TRBD1,many,TRBJ2-4,TGCGCCAGCAGCTTGGGGGGACAGATGAAAAACATTCAGTACTTC,CASSLGGQMKNIQYF
TRBV20-1,.,.,TRBJ2-5,TGCAGTGCTAGAGATTTTCGGGGGACCCAAGAGACCCAGTACTTC,CSARDFRGTQETQYF
TRBV5-1,TRBD1,few,TRBJ2-4,TGCGCCAGCAGCTCCTCTTGGACAGGGGCCAAAAACATTCAGTACTTC,CASSSSWTGAKNIQYF
TRBV20-1,TRBD1,many,TRBJ2-5,TGCAGTGCTAACCTACAGGGGTTGGGTTTAGAGACCCAGTACTTC,CSANLQGLGLETQYF
TRBV24-1,.,few,TRBJ2-1,TGTGCCACCAGTGATCCGAATGGATACAATGAGCAGTTCTTC,CATSDPNGYNEQFF
TRBV29-1,.,many,TRBJ2-1,TGCAGCGTTGCCCTATACAGGGACAATGAGCAGTTCTTC,CSVALYRDNEQFF
TRBV10-3,.,many,TRBJ2-2,TGTGCCATCAGCGGGGTCAGCAACACCGGGGAGCTGTTTTTT,CAISGVSNTGELFF
TRBV29-1,TRBD2,few,TRBJ2-5,TGCAGCGTTGGCTGGGGCGGGAGGCAAGAGACCCAGTACTTC,CSVGWGGRQETQYF
TRBV10-1,.,.,TRBJ1-2,TGCGCCAGCAGTCCCGCGACCCGCCGGAACTATGGCTACACCTTC,CASSPATRRNYGYTF
TRBV11-2,.,.,TRBJ2-4,TGTGCCAGCACCTCGACAGGGCGGGGAAACATTCAGTACTTC,CASTSTGRGNIQYF
TRBV18,.,.,TRBJ2-6,TGTGCCAGCTCACCGGAGAGTGGGGCCAACGTCCTGACTTTC,CASSPESGANVLTF